This T cell receptor (beta chain) came from a study of OX40 agonist ivuxolimab in advanced cancers. Study as a whole: Antecedent anti-PD-1, anti-PD-L1 or anti-CTLA-4 therapy was permissible, with roughly 36% having received some.

Samples were taken at baseline and on day 1 of cycles 4 and 7. The data were produced by immunoSEQ multiplex PCR, yet TCRdb's version contains in-frame clones alone and is incomplete. This sample has some 120,000 clones, with 85% to 95% found just once. The CDR3 covers 12 residues. CDR1 and CDR2 (germline): ENHRY, SYGVKD. The germline V and J ends were trimmed by 5 bases and 4 bases, with 5 bases remaining between them. V and J are TRBV10-3 and TRBJ2-2; D gene ambiguous. The clonotype comes from an adult with an advanced solid tumor such as melanoma, head and neck, liver or kidney cancer. The source was CD4+ or CD8+ T cells sorted from blood, collected in a trial of the OX40 agonist ivuxolimab. CDR3 bases: TGTGCCATCAGTTCTGTCACCGGGGAGCTGTTTTTT. It encodes CAISSVTGELFF.